Each of the 27 T cell receptor beta chains below was sequenced from the same sample in a study of blood T cell repertoires in COVID-19. The assay was immunoSEQ multiplex PCR, and TCRdb's table has in-frame clones only and misses some. The table shows roughly 100,000 clones, with about 90% occurring only once. Sequenced sample: peripheral blood. Every receptor here comes from a man aged 45-65 years in a cohort sampled during active COVID-19.

The chain links TRBV3-1 (or the pseudogene TRBV3-2) to TRBJ2-7; TRBD2 is a possible D gene (7 bases). The germline V and J ends were trimmed by 6 bases and 3 bases, with 12 bases remaining between them. Germline lookup yields CDR1 LGHDT and CDR2 YNNKEL (reference sequence). The CDR3 loop spans 13 amino acids. The CDR3 nucleotides are TGTGCCAGCAGGGAAGGGGGGGACTACGAGCAGTACGTC. Protein product: CASREGGDYEQYV.

The chain is built from TRBV14 and TRBJ2-3, with 12 bases that match TRBD2. Trimming took 4 bases from V and 3 from J; bases not matched to a gene: 5. Germline V CDR1 and CDR2: SGHDN, FVKESK. The CDR3 totals 16 residues. The chain's CDR3 is CASSRRGLAGTDTQYF. In DNA, the CDR3 is TGTGCCAGCAGCCGCCGAGGACTAGCGGGGACAGATACGCAGTATTTT. Full variable domain (rest looked up from reference TRBV14 and TRBJ2-3): EAGVTQFPSHSVIEKGQTVTLRCDPISGHDNLYWYRRVMGKEIKFLLHFVKESKQDESGMPNNRFLAERTGGTYSTLKVQPAELEDSGVYFCASSRRGLAGTDTQYFGPGTRLTVL.

The V gene is TRBV11-3, the J gene TRBJ1-2; D is undetermined. Germline CDR1 and CDR2: SGHNT and YENEEA. V lost 3 bases and J 0 bases, leaving 2 bases between the germline ends. The CDR3 loop spans 12 amino acids. This CDR3 is CASSFTNYGYTF. For the CDR3, the DNA is TGTGCCAGCAGCTTTACTAACTATGGCTACACCTTC.

The rearrangement links TRBV6-2 or TRBV6-3 to TRBJ1-5; no firm D call. CDR1 MNHEY and CDR2 SVGEGT come from the germline V gene. V was clipped by 6 bases and J by 2 bases, with 17 bases between them. This CDR3 is built from 16 residues. The CDR3 DNA reads TGTGCCAGCAGCCACCCCTCGAGCGCAGGCAATCAGCCCCAGCATTTT. Translated: CASSHPSSAGNQPQHF.

V gene TRBV10-2 combines with J gene TRBJ2-5; 14 bases fit TRBD2. The J segment lost 4 bases and the V segment lost 2 bases, leaving 9 bases of the junction unmatched. Germline CDR1 WSHSY, CDR2 SAAADI. The CDR3 runs 18 residues. CDR3 in amino acids: CASSEQGLAGGIGETQYF. The DNA of the CDR3 is TGCGCCAGCAGTGAGCAAGGACTAGCGGGGGGCATAGGAGAGACCCAGTACTTC.

The CDR3 DNA reads TGCGCCAGCAGGCCGGGACAGGGACTCACCGGGGAGCTGTTTTTT. Its protein is CASRPGQGLTGELFF. The chain links TRBV10-1 to TRBJ2-2; TRBD1 aligns across 9 bases. J was trimmed by 4 bases and V by 6 bases; bases with no gene match: 6. Germline assignment: CDR1 WNHNN and CDR2 SYGVQD (reference sequence). This CDR3 has 15 amino acids.

The rearrangement uses TRBV10-3 and TRBJ1-5, with TRBD1 matching 9 bases. Trimming removed 2 bases from V and 2 bases from J; junction bases left unmatched: 7. Germline CDR1 and CDR2: ENHRY and SYGVKD. This CDR3 spans 17 amino acids. The CDR3 DNA is TGTGCCATCAGTGAGGGCGGGACAGGGTTTCGCAATCAGCCCCAGCATTTT. Residues: CAISEGGTGFRNQPQHF.

There are a few counts of this clone. The J gene is TRBJ1-1, the V gene TRBV6-6; possibly TRBD1 for D (5 bases). The germline gives CDR1 MNHNY, CDR2 SVGAGI (reference sequence). V was clipped by 2 bases and J by 3 bases, with 10 bases between them. CDR3 length: 14 amino acids. CDR3 protein: CASSYAGKDTEAFF. The CDR3 bases are TGTGCCAGCAGTTACGCAGGGAAGGACACTGAAGCTTTCTTT.

This rearrangement joins TRBV7-2 to TRBJ2-3, with D maybe TRBD1 (5 bases). The CDR3 is made up of 14 amino acids. Trimming removed 5 bases at V and 4 bases at J, with 13 bases between. Germline-derived CDR1 and CDR2 are SGHTA and FQGNSA. In DNA form, the CDR3 reads TGTGCCAGCAGCCCCGGACACACCGCAGATACGCAGTATTTT. As protein: CASSPGHTADTQYF.

V and J are TRBV5-1 and TRBJ2-1, with 7 bases matching TRBD1. The CDR3 covers 13 residues. The V segment lost 5 bases and the J segment 9 bases; nucleotides outside the gene matches: 8. Looked up from germline, CDR1 is SGHRS and CDR2 is YFSETQ. As DNA, the CDR3 is TGCGCCAGCAGAGAAGGGACAGCCCTTGAGCAGTTCTTC. Protein sequence: CASREGTALEQFF.

The V gene is TRBV6-6, the J gene TRBJ2-2, with TRBD1 matching 7 bases. The trim removed 5 bases at V and 6 bases at J, leaving 9 bases unmatched. This CDR3 is 15 amino acids long. Germline CDR1 and CDR2: MNHNY and SVGAGI (reference sequence). The CDR3 sequence is CASSLARGTAGELFF. In DNA form, the CDR3 reads TGTGCCAGCAGTCTCGCCCGTGGGACAGCCGGGGAGCTGTTTTTT.

The V and J genes are TRBV6-6 and TRBJ2-7; tentative D call: TRBD2 (5 bases). This CDR3 is 16 amino acids long. The V gene's germline CDR1 is MNHNY and CDR2 SVGAGI (reference sequence). The V and J ends lost 2 bases and 3 bases respectively, with 17 bases between them. CDR3 in DNA: TGTGCCAGCAGTTACGGAGGACTTAGATGGGGCTACGAGCAGTACGTC. It encodes CASSYGGLRWGYEQYV.

The rearrangement uses TRBV7-6 and TRBJ1-4; a possible D gene is TRBD1 (5 bases). CDR3 size: 17 residues. V was pared by 1 base and J by 7 bases, with 19 bases between. The germline CDR1 and CDR2 sequences are SGHVS and FNYEAQ. The CDR3 protein is CASSLVAGSGGREKLFF. CDR3 bases: TGTGCCAGCAGCTTAGTGGCCGGGTCGGGGGGTCGTGAAAAACTGTTTTTT.

This clone was seen only once. The rearrangement joins TRBV24-1 to TRBJ2-3; 8 nucleotides line up with TRBD1. V shed 5 bases and J 1 base; nucleotides not matched to a gene: 10. The CDR3 extends over 17 amino acids. Germline assignment: CDR1 KGHDR and CDR2 SFDVKD. The CDR3 nucleotides are TGTGCCACCAGTGCCAGGGGGCTCACGCTCGGCACAGATACGCAGTATTTT. This sequence encodes CATSARGLTLGTDTQYF.

CDR3 in amino acids: CASSLWGAGETQYF. In DNA form, the CDR3 reads TGTGCCAGCAGTTTATGGGGGGCGGGAGAGACCCAGTACTTC. The V call is TRBV28, the J call TRBJ2-5; weak D call: TRBD1 (6 bases). V lost 0 bases, J lost 4 bases, and 9 bases lay in between. In germline, CDR1 is MDHEN, CDR2 SYDVKM. The CDR3 runs 14 residues.

The chain combines TRBV5-6 with TRBJ2-3; D remains ambiguous. The CDR3 spans 15 residues. Looked up from germline, CDR1 is SGHDT and CDR2 is YYEEEE. Trimming pared 3 bases from V and 2 bases from J, leaving 13 bases between. CDR3: CASSSTPTATDTQYF. CDR3 DNA sequence: TGTGCCAGCAGCTCGACACCTACAGCCACAGATACGCAGTATTTT.

J is TRBJ2-3 and V is TRBV24-1, with no clear D. The V end lost 4 bases, the J end lost 6 bases, and 7 bases lay between the germline ends. This CDR3 is 12 amino acids long. Germline lookup yields CDR1 KGHDR and CDR2 SFDVKD. The CDR3 region has the DNA TGTGCCACCAGTGAGCCCGGGGATACGCAGTATTTT. The encoded protein is CATSEPGDTQYF.

The V call is TRBV7-9, the J call TRBJ1-6, with D uncertain. Germline-derived CDR1 and CDR2 are SEHNR and FQNEAQ (reference sequence). This CDR3 contains 16 residues. Trimming left V 3 bases short and J 2 bases short, with 11 bases between. CDR3 loop: CASSFRRETYNSPLHF. The DNA of the CDR3 is TGTGCCAGCAGCTTTCGGAGGGAGACCTATAATTCACCCCTCCACTTT.

This rearrangement joins TRBV5-1 to TRBJ2-3; perhaps TRBD2 as D (7 bases). V was clipped by 0 bases and J by 0 bases, with 14 bases between them. The germline V gene encodes CDR1 SGHRS and CDR2 YFSETQ. The CDR3 length is 17 residues. CDR3 nucleotide sequence: TGCGCCAGCAGCTTGGGTGTCGGGGGGCAGAGCACAGATACGCAGTATTTT. Amino acid sequence: CASSLGVGGQSTDTQYF.

The chain recombines TRBV25-1 with TRBJ1-2; the D is unclear. Looked up from germline, CDR1 is MGHDK and CDR2 is SYGVNS. This CDR3 region has 15 residues. V lost 3 bases and J lost 8, with 19 bases in between. The CDR3 nucleotides are TGTGCCAGCAGTGATGGCGGGGAACCCTGGGGAGGCTACACCTTC. Encoded protein: CASSDGGEPWGGYTF.

The rearrangement links TRBV3-1 (or the pseudogene TRBV3-2) to TRBJ2-5, with 13 bases fitting TRBD2. There are 14 residues in the CDR3. The V gene end was trimmed by 5 bases and the J gene end by 5 bases; junction bases not matched to a gene: 2. The germline V gene has CDR1 LGHDT and CDR2 YNNKEL (reference sequence). CDR3 sequence: CASSTSGGAETQYF. The CDR3 bases are TGTGCCAGCAGCACTAGCGGGGGGGCGGAGACCCAGTACTTC.

The chain uses TRBV11-2 and TRBJ2-1; no reliable D call. Trimming pared 2 bases from V and 10 bases from J, leaving 9 bases between. The CDR3 loop spans 12 amino acids. Germline loops: CDR1 SGHAT, CDR2 FQNNGV. In DNA, the CDR3 is TGTGCCAGCAGCTTATTCCCGAGGGAGCAGTTCTTC. Its protein product is CASSLFPREQFF.

The CDR3 bases are TGTGCCAGCAGTTACTCGGGGGGAGCGGATGGCTACACCTTC. Encoded protein: CASSYSGGADGYTF. The V gene is TRBV6-6, the J gene TRBJ1-2; D is possibly TRBD1 (5 bases). V lost 0 bases, J lost 6 bases, and 11 bases lay in between. The CDR3 spans 14 residues. The V gene's germline CDR1 is MNHNY and CDR2 SVGAGI (reference sequence).

This sequence joins TRBV3-1 (or the pseudogene TRBV3-2) and TRBJ1-3; 7 bases are a match to TRBD1. Germline trimming cut 4 bases from V and 8 bases from J; bases unmatched to any gene: 11. This CDR3 spans 15 amino acids. Germline CDR1 and CDR2: LGHDT and YNNKEL (reference sequence). The CDR3 nucleotides read TGTGCCAGCAGCCGACAGGGTCTAGGCGGGGACACCATATATTTT. Translation: CASSRQGLGGDTIYF.

The CDR3 DNA sequence: TGTGCCAGCAGCAAAGAAATGAGACAGGAGCGCCGAAATACGCAGTATTTT. Its translation is CASSKEMRQERRNTQYF. The chain carries TRBV21-1 and TRBJ2-3; no DNA check was done on the table's D call, TRBD1. TRBV21-1 constitutes a pseudogene. There are 17 residues in the CDR3.

This clone was picked up one time. This chain links TRBV5-4 with TRBJ2-1, with a weak D call TRBD1 (6 bases). Germline CDR1 SGHNT, CDR2 YYREEE (reference sequence). Trimming removed 0 bases from V and 1 base from J, with 8 bases in between. The CDR3 extends over 15 amino acids. The CDR3 DNA follows: TGTGCCAGCAGCTTGGACAGGGCTTCCTACAATGAGCAGTTCTTC. This encodes CASSLDRASYNEQFF.

The rearrangement joins TRBV18 to TRBJ2-5; TRBD2 might be the D (5 bases). The CDR3 runs 15 residues. Trimming took off 6 bases at V and 2 bases at J, with 16 bases between the two ends. Looked up from germline, CDR1 is KGHSH and CDR2 is LQKENI. For the CDR3, the DNA is TGTGCCAGCTCGCCAAACTTCGGCGGGCAAGAGACCCAGTACTTC. This sequence encodes CASSPNFGGQETQYF.